These 23 T cell receptor beta chains came from one sample sequenced in a study of cytomegalovirus exposure and HLA in healthy donors. Vbeta (60) and Jbeta (13) primers were used in the PCR. Sequencing used immunoSEQ multiplex PCR; TCRdb keeps in-frame clones, though not all of them. The profile shows roughly 100,000 clones, 10% of them singletons. Sequencing was performed on PBMCs. The origin of the receptors is a man aged 40-49 years in good health and CMV-seropositive.

The CDR3 region has the DNA TGTGCCACCAGCATTCGCGGCGGAGCTGGAAACACCATATATTTT. Its translation is CATSIRGGAGNTIYF. The rearrangement uses TRBV15 and TRBJ1-3; no firm D call. CDR3 length: 15 residues. CDR1 and CDR2 from the germline V gene are LNHNV and YYDKDF (reference sequence). With 4 bases removed from V and 2 bases from J, the gap between germline ends came to 12 bases.

V and J are TRBV30 and TRBJ2-2; the D is unclear. CDR1 is GTSNPN, CDR2 SVGIG, per germline (reference sequence). The CDR3 extends over 14 amino acids. V lost 4 bases, J lost 1 base, and 10 bases lay in between. CDR3 nucleotide sequence: TGTGCCTGGACTTCCTTCCGGAACACCGGGGAGCTGTTTTTT. As protein: CAWTSFRNTGELFF.

CDR3 residues: CSAPDRRRETQYF. CDR3 sequence (DNA): TGCAGCGCTCCGGACCGGAGGCGGGAGACCCAGTACTTC. The chain employs TRBV29-1 and TRBJ2-5; D possibly corresponds to TRBD2 (5 bases). Germline V gene data show CDR1 as SQVTM and CDR2 as ANQGSEA. V was clipped by 7 bases and J by 5 bases, with 17 bases between them. The length of the CDR3 is 13 residues.

The table lists this clone with a few counts. The chain uses TRBV6-1 and TRBJ2-7; possible D gene TRBD1, 5 bases. CDR3 length: 14 residues. V was shortened by 4 bases and J by 2 bases, with 12 bases between the two germline ends. Germline values: CDR1 MNHNS, CDR2 SASEGT. CDR3 sequence (DNA): TGTGCCAGCAGTGTCTCCGCAGGGACCTACGAGCAGTACTTC. Protein: CASSVSAGTYEQYF.

The chain recombines TRBV9 with TRBJ2-5; D is possibly TRBD2 (6 bases). The V gene lost 0 bases and the J gene lost 5 bases, with 14 bases spanning the gap. In germline, CDR1 is SGDLS, CDR2 YYNGEE. The CDR3 is 15 residues long. The DNA for the CDR3 is TGTGCCAGCAGCGTAGCTGGAGGGAATAGGGAGACCCAGTACTTC. It specifies CASSVAGGNRETQYF.

The chain is built from TRBV18 and TRBJ2-7, with 8 bases lining up with TRBD2. This CDR3 is built from 15 residues. J was trimmed by 1 base and V by 3 bases; bases with no gene match: 5. The germline CDR1 and CDR2 sequences are KGHSH and LQKENI. The CDR3 here is CASSPPGLGSYEQYF. CDR3 in DNA: TGTGCCAGCTCACCGCCGGGACTAGGTTCCTACGAGCAGTACTTC.

This chain connects TRBV7-2 to TRBJ2-7, with 13 bases matching TRBD2. CDR3 size: 14 residues. Per the germline V gene, CDR1 is SGHTA and CDR2 is FQGNSA. V dropped 6 bases and J dropped 6; count of bases not matched to a gene: 5. For the CDR3, the DNA is TGTGCCAGCAGGTACGGACTAGCGGGAGCCGAGCAGTACTTC. Translating gives CASRYGLAGAEQYF. Filled out from reference TRBV7-2 and TRBJ2-7, the complete variable domain reads GAGVSQSPSNKVTEKGKDVELRCDPISGHTALYWYRQSLGQGLEFLIYFQGNSAPDKSGLPSDRFSAERTGGSVSTLTIQRTQQEDSAVYLCASRYGLAGAEQYFGPGTRLTVT.

The J gene is TRBJ1-2, the V gene TRBV29-1, with D unclear. The CDR3 has 12 residues. Germline-derived CDR1 and CDR2 are SQVTM and ANQGSEA. The ends were cut back, 4 bases at V and 8 bases at J, with 14 bases in the middle. CDR3 amino acids: CSVVEEPRGYTF. The CDR3 DNA reads TGCAGCGTTGTTGAGGAACCGCGGGGCTACACCTTC.

The table lists this clone with a few counts. This chain links TRBV5-6 with TRBJ2-7, with D possibly being TRBD1 (6 bases). The V gene's germline CDR1 is SGHDT and CDR2 YYEEEE. This CDR3 contains 17 residues. V shed 1 base and J shed 4 bases, with 21 bases lying between them. The CDR3 DNA sequence: TGTGCCAGCAGCTTGTGGGTGGGACACACAGGGAATTACGAGCAGTACTTC. It encodes CASSLWVGHTGNYEQYF.

This clone appeared a few times. This CDR3 is also generated by other DNA sequences in the sample. The chain combines TRBV6-5 with TRBJ1-1, with unresolved D. The germline V gene has CDR1 MNHEY and CDR2 SVGAGI. The V end was cut by 2 bases, the J end by 1 base, with 5 bases between. The CDR3 runs 13 residues. DNA of the CDR3: TGTGCCAGCAGTTACGGCGGGAACACTGAAGCTTTCTTT. Its translation is CASSYGGNTEAFF.

The chain has TRBV7-9 and TRBJ1-5; no clear D. The CDR3 consists of 16 residues. The V gene lost 6 bases and the J gene lost 6 bases, with 21 bases spanning the gap. The V gene's germline CDR1 is SEHNR and CDR2 FQNEAQ (reference sequence). The DNA for the CDR3 is TGTGCCAGCAGTGTAGGTAGGCTCCCTAGCCCTCAGCCCCAGCATTTT. Its protein is CASSVGRLPSPQPQHF.

The chain employs TRBV19 and TRBJ2-4; D might be TRBD2 (6 bases). Trimming removed 4 bases from V and 5 bases from J, with 12 bases in between. CDR3 length: 14 amino acids. Germline V gives CDR1 LNHDA, CDR2 SQIVND (reference sequence). CDR3 residues: CASSNRGGQNIQYF. The CDR3 DNA follows: TGTGCCAGTAGTAATCGGGGAGGACAAAACATTCAGTACTTC.

This rearrangement joins TRBV9 to TRBJ1-2; D unclear. Trimming cost V 0 bases and J 8 bases, with 11 bases left between them. The CDR3 runs to 13 residues. Germline assignment: CDR1 SGDLS and CDR2 YYNGEE. The CDR3 DNA reads TGTGCCAGCAGCGTAGCCCTGACGGGAGGCTACACCTTC. This encodes CASSVALTGGYTF.

The chain carries TRBV2 and TRBJ1-1; D possibly corresponds to TRBD1 (5 bases). The length of the CDR3 is 11 residues. V lost 6 bases and J lost 3, with 5 bases in between. Per the germline V gene, CDR1 is SNHLY and CDR2 is FYNNEI. The CDR3 DNA follows: TGTGCCAGCAGGACAGACACTGAAGCTTTCTTT. Its translation is CASRTDTEAFF.

This clone showed up just a few times. J is TRBJ2-7 and V is TRBV6-1; 10 positions match TRBD1. V shed 5 bases and J 4 bases; nucleotides not matched to a gene: 5. The CDR3 loop spans 14 amino acids. Germline CDR1 reads MNHNS; CDR2 reads SASEGT. DNA of the CDR3: TGTGCCAGCAGTCCGGGACAGGGGAGGTACGAGCAGTACTTC. It codes for CASSPGQGRYEQYF.

In the case of this clone: Mismatch with germline at one junction end may stem from a read error. The chain combines TRBV7-8 with TRBJ2-7, with TRBD2 identical over 10 bases. CDR1 and CDR2 from the germline V gene are SGHVS and FQNEAQ. The CDR3 is 13 amino acids. In DNA form, the CDR3 reads TGTGCCAGCAGCTTGGGGACTAGCGAAGGCTTACACTTC. It translates to CASSLGTSEGLHF.

The chain links TRBV5-4 to TRBJ1-1, with D possibly being TRBD1 (6 bases). Germline V CDR1 and CDR2: SGHNT, YYREEE (reference sequence). This CDR3 contains 14 residues. V gave up 0 bases and J gave up 6 bases, with 12 bases separating them. The CDR3 DNA reads TGTGCCAGCAGCTTGGTGGGGGGGCGATCTGAAGCTTTCTTT. It specifies CASSLVGGRSEAFF.

CDR3 residues: CASSPQLAGNYEQYF. In DNA form, the CDR3 reads TGTGCCAGCAGCCCACAACTAGCGGGGAACTACGAGCAGTACTTC. The rearrangement uses TRBV7-8 and TRBJ2-7; 10 nucleotides agree with TRBD2. The J segment lost 3 bases and the V segment lost 5 bases, leaving 7 bases of the junction unmatched. From germline, CDR1 is SGHVS and CDR2 FQNEAQ. The CDR3 length is 15 residues.

This clone was counted between two and nine times. V gene TRBV5-1 combines with J gene TRBJ2-7, with TRBD1 as a possible D gene (5 bases). Trimming stripped 0 bases from V and 5 bases from J, with 18 bases between. Germline V gene sequence: CDR1 SGHRS, CDR2 YFSETQ. This CDR3 is built from 16 residues. DNA of the CDR3: TGCGCCAGCAGCTTGGGTAGGGGTCAACTCGGAGACGAGCAGTACTTC. It codes for CASSLGRGQLGDEQYF.

This clone was seen more than once but under ten times. The genes are TRBV7-2 and TRBJ1-3; D may be TRBD1 (5 bases). Germline V gives CDR1 SGHTA, CDR2 FQGNSA. Trimming stripped 5 bases from V and 1 base from J, with 9 bases between. CDR3 length: 14 amino acids. The CDR3 spells CASSPQGSGNTIYF. The CDR3, as DNA: TGTGCCAGCAGCCCCCAGGGTTCTGGAAACACCATATATTTT.

Only one count was recorded for this clone. The chain has TRBV7-2 and TRBJ2-3, with TRBD2 matching 11 bases. Germline CDR1 SGHTA, CDR2 FQGNSA. V shed 2 bases and J 3 bases; nucleotides not matched to a gene: 1. The CDR3 is made up of 15 amino acids. For the CDR3, the DNA is TGTGCCAGCAGCTTACTAGCGGGAGGTACAGATACGCAGTATTTT. This sequence encodes CASSLLAGGTDTQYF.

This sequence joins TRBV2 and TRBJ1-1, with 7 positions matching TRBD1. CDR3 length: 12 amino acids. The germline CDR1 and CDR2 sequences are SNHLY and FYNNEI. The J segment lost 7 bases and the V segment lost 6 bases, leaving 5 bases of the junction unmatched. CDR3 residues: CASRAGTDEAFF. The CDR3 nucleotides read TGTGCCAGCAGAGCAGGGACAGATGAAGCTTTCTTT.

Here the CDR3 reads CASSHPGLATTYEQYF. DNA for the CDR3: TGCGCCAGCAGCCACCCGGGACTAGCGACCACCTACGAGCAGTACTTC. V usage is TRBV4-1 and J usage is TRBJ2-7; 10 bases align to TRBD2. The CDR3 length is 16 residues. Per germline, CDR1 MGHRA and CDR2 YSYEKL. J was trimmed by 2 bases and V by 3 bases; bases with no gene match: 7.